This T cell receptor (beta chain) is from a study of CD8 T cells in Susac syndrome. RNA amounts of about 0.5 to 1 ug underwent reverse transcription with random hexamers. TCRdb analysed the immunoSEQ multiplex PCR reads with MiXCR anew, one entry per CDR3 protein. The profile shows 150,000 to 250,000 distinct CDR3 sequences, 90% to 95% of them singletons. V was clipped by 8 bases and J by 8 bases, with 22 bases between them. This CDR3 has 15 residues. This TCR was recovered from a human donor with multiple sclerosis. The chain couples TRBV23-1 to TRBJ2-4; possibly TRBD1 or TRBD2 for D (5 bases each). TRBV23-1 counts as an open reading frame of uncertain function. Material: CD4+ T cells from PBMCs. The CDR3 reads CASSTPRGDGDIQYF. The CDR3 bases are TGCGCCAGCTCCACTCCAAGGGGAGATGGGGACATTCAGTACTTC.